This entry lists 25 T cell receptor beta chains sequenced from one sample in a study of blood T cell repertoires in COVID-19. The method was immunoSEQ multiplex PCR; TCRdb's version includes in-frame clones alone and lacks a portion of them. The sample records some 110,000 clones, over 80% being singletons. Sequencing input: peripheral blood. The origin of the receptors is a woman in her 70s with acute or convalescent COVID-19.

CDR3 loop: CASSLDRPLLGGELFF. CDR3 sequence (DNA): TGTGCCAGCAGCTTAGACAGGCCCCTATTGGGCGGGGAGCTGTTTTTT. This sequence joins TRBV7-9 and TRBJ2-2, with D possibly being TRBD1 (5 bases). Germline V lookup: CDR1 SEHNR, CDR2 FQNEAQ (reference sequence). The CDR3 totals 16 residues. V lost 1 base to trimming and J lost 7 bases, with 16 bases between them.

The rearrangement uses TRBV6-5 and TRBJ2-3, with D tentatively TRBD1 (8 bases). The germline V gene encodes CDR1 MNHEY and CDR2 SVGAGI. Trimming took 6 bases from V and 2 from J, leaving 15 bases between them. This CDR3 is built from 15 residues. CDR3 bases: TGTGCCAGCAGCGCTACAGGGGGGGTCACAGATACGCAGTATTTT. Residues: CASSATGGVTDTQYF.

The rearrangement uses TRBV5-6 and TRBJ1-2; 9 positions match TRBD1. With 1 base clipped from V and 6 bases from J, the junction kept 7 bases outside the gene matches. Germline CDR1 is SGHDT and CDR2 is YYEEEE. The CDR3 length is 15 residues. The CDR3 is CASSLRTGEWDGYTF. CDR3 nucleotide sequence: TGTGCCAGCAGCTTGAGGACAGGGGAGTGGGATGGCTACACCTTC.

V gene TRBV29-1 combines with J gene TRBJ2-3, with D possibly matching TRBD2 (5 bases). The germline V gene encodes CDR1 SQVTM and CDR2 ANQGSEA. V was cut by 3 bases and J by 1 base, with 17 bases left in between. The CDR3 covers 16 residues. CDR3 in amino acids: CSVDADSDWGTDTQYF. CDR3 DNA sequence: TGCAGCGTTGACGCGGACTCGGATTGGGGCACAGATACGCAGTATTTT.

The chain joins TRBV11-2 to TRBJ1-2; D gene uncertain. V lost 6 bases, J lost 1 base, and 15 bases lay in between. The CDR3 consists of 15 residues. Germline V gene lookup returns CDR1 SGHAT and CDR2 FQNNGV. DNA for the CDR3: TGTGCCAGCAGTTCAACTTCCCCCGGTAACTATGGCTACACCTTC. This translates into CASSSTSPGNYGYTF.

The chain joins TRBV7-6 to TRBJ2-7; perhaps TRBD1 as D (5 bases). V was pared by 1 base and J by 1 base, with 8 bases between. The CDR3 extends over 14 amino acids. Germline values: CDR1 SGHVS, CDR2 FNYEAQ. CDR3: CASSLGPGSYEQYF. CDR3 DNA sequence: TGTGCCAGCAGCTTAGGTCCAGGGTCCTACGAGCAGTACTTC.

The J gene is TRBJ1-2, the V gene TRBV18; 7 bases are a match to TRBD1. The ends lost 6 bases at V and 3 bases at J; junction bases unmatched: 4. Germline CDR1 reads KGHSH; CDR2 reads LQKENI. This CDR3 has 13 residues. CDR3 sequence reads: CASSQGGDYGYTF. CDR3 bases: TGTGCCAGCTCTCAGGGGGGAGACTATGGCTACACCTTC.

V usage is TRBV20-1 and J usage is TRBJ1-3, with D unresolved. The CDR3 is made up of 13 amino acids. CDR1 DFQATT and CDR2 SNEGSKA come from the germline V gene (reference sequence). V gave up 3 bases and J gave up 4 bases, with 10 bases separating them. Here the CDR3 DNA reads TGCAGTGCTAGTCAGGCTCGAGGAAACACCATATATTTT. Translated, it gives CSASQARGNTIYF.

The gene calls are TRBV6-1 and TRBJ2-7, with a possible D match to TRBD1 (5 bases). Germline loops: CDR1 MNHNS, CDR2 SASEGT. Trimming cost V 2 bases and J 4 bases, with 9 bases left between them. This CDR3 contains 13 residues. For the CDR3, the DNA is TGTGCCAGCAGTGAACCCGACAGTTACGAGCAGTACTTC. This sequence encodes CASSEPDSYEQYF.

The rearrangement links TRBV27 to TRBJ2-5; TRBD1 might be the D (5 bases). V lost 6 bases and J 1 base, leaving 15 bases between the germline ends. This CDR3 is built from 15 residues. Germline V gene data show CDR1 as MNHEY and CDR2 as SMNVEV (reference sequence). The chain's CDR3 is CASRRWGSLQETQYF. CDR3 sequence (DNA): TGTGCCAGCAGGAGGTGGGGCAGCCTCCAAGAGACCCAGTACTTC.

This clone was picked up a small number of times. V is TRBV10-1 and J is TRBJ2-7; no firm D call. Germline CDR1 is WNHNN and CDR2 is SYGVQD (reference sequence). V lost 0 bases and J lost 6, with 9 bases in between. The length of the CDR3 is 13 residues. The CDR3 DNA reads TGCGCCAGCAGTGAGTCGAAGTTGGCCGAGCAGTACTTC. Protein sequence: CASSESKLAEQYF.

A few counts support this clone. CDR3 amino acids: CASRIPGQGAWGYTF. The CDR3 DNA sequence: TGTGCCAGCAGAATTCCCGGACAGGGGGCGTGGGGCTACACCTTC. This chain uses TRBV28 with TRBJ1-2, with 11 bases fitting TRBD1. This CDR3 comprises 15 residues. The germline gives CDR1 MDHEN, CDR2 SYDVKM. V was pared by 6 bases and J by 8 bases, with 11 bases of the junction left unmatched.

The chain is built from TRBV7-6 and TRBJ2-1, with TRBD2 matching 15 bases. Germline trimming cut 4 bases from V and 1 base from J; bases unmatched to any gene: 2. The CDR3 has 17 amino acids. Germline lookup yields CDR1 SGHVS and CDR2 FNYEAQ. The CDR3 DNA is TGTGCCAGCAGCTGGACTAGCGGGGGGGGATCCTACAATGAGCAGTTCTTC. Amino acids: CASSWTSGGGSYNEQFF.

The chain employs TRBV7-9 and TRBJ1-1; 7 bases agree with TRBD1. V was pared by 5 bases and J by 8 bases, with 5 bases of the junction left unmatched. CDR3 size: 12 residues. The germline CDR1 and CDR2 sequences are SEHNR and FQNEAQ (reference sequence). The CDR3 loop reads CASSAPDREAFF. The CDR3 nucleotides read TGTGCCAGCAGCGCCCCGGACAGGGAAGCTTTCTTT. Together with reference TRBV7-9 and TRBJ1-1, the CDR3 gives the full variable domain: DTGVSQNPRHKITKRGQNVTFRCDPISEHNRLYWYRQTLGQGPEFLTYFQNEAQLEKSRLLSDRFSAERPKGSFSTLEIQRTEQGDSAMYLCASSAPDREAFFGQGTRLTVV.

This chain links TRBV15 with TRBJ1-6; TRBD1 aligns across 11 bases. Looked up from germline, CDR1 is LNHNV and CDR2 is YYDKDF (reference sequence). The CDR3 totals 14 residues. Trimming removed 3 bases from V and 10 bases from J; junction bases left unmatched: 2. The CDR3 sequence: CATSRGTGGSPLHF. Here the CDR3 DNA reads TGTGCCACCAGCAGGGGGACAGGGGGATCACCCCTCCACTTT.

The chain couples TRBV6-5 to TRBJ2-7; D unresolved. The CDR3 is 12 residues long. The germline V gene encodes CDR1 MNHEY and CDR2 SVGAGI. The ends were cut back, 6 bases at V and 0 bases at J, with 6 bases in the middle. DNA for the CDR3: TGTGCCAGCAGCGGTAACTCCTACGAGCAGTACTTC. This encodes CASSGNSYEQYF.

Here the CDR3 reads CASSPGTGGSYEQYF. The CDR3 bases are TGTGCCAGCAGTCCCGGGACAGGAGGCTCCTACGAGCAGTACTTC. This rearrangement joins TRBV6-1 to TRBJ2-7; 8 nucleotides align to TRBD1. Looked up from germline, CDR1 is MNHNS and CDR2 is SASEGT. This CDR3 is built from 15 residues. J was trimmed by 0 bases and V by 5 bases; bases with no gene match: 6.

The sample holds a few counts of this clone. The CDR3 DNA follows: TGCGCCAGCAGCTCCCAAAGACAGTCCACTGAAGCTTTCTTT. This sequence encodes CASSSQRQSTEAFF. The chain links TRBV5-1 to TRBJ1-1; tentatively, D is TRBD1 (5 bases). Trimming took off 3 bases at V and 4 bases at J, with 13 bases between the two ends. Germline lookup yields CDR1 SGHRS and CDR2 YFSETQ. This CDR3 has 14 residues.

The gene calls are TRBV7-3 and TRBJ2-2; D is uncertain. The CDR3 is made up of 12 amino acids. With 5 bases removed from V and 5 bases from J, the gap between germline ends came to 6 bases. Germline CDR1 SGHTA, CDR2 FQGTGA. The CDR3 loop reads CASSPRTGELFF. The CDR3 DNA reads as TGTGCCAGCAGCCCGAGGACCGGGGAGCTGTTTTTT.

V and J are TRBV28 and TRBJ2-6, with a weak D call TRBD1 (5 bases). From germline, CDR1 is MDHEN and CDR2 SYDVKM. The CDR3 is 15 residues long. Between the trimmed V and J ends, which lost 1 base and 1 base, there was a span of 5 bases. As DNA, the CDR3 is TGTGCCAGCAGTTTATCAGGGTCTGGGGCCAACGTCCTGACTTTC. This gives the protein CASSLSGSGANVLTF.

The chain combines TRBV3-1 (or the pseudogene TRBV3-2) with TRBJ1-2, with 10 bases that match TRBD1. V was pared by 2 bases and J by 8 bases, with 8 bases of the junction left unmatched. The CDR3 has 15 residues. Germline CDR1 and CDR2: LGHDT and YNNKEL (reference sequence). CDR3 coding DNA: TGTGCCAGCAGCCAATCGGACAGGGGGTTTAACGGCTACACCTTC. Amino acid sequence: CASSQSDRGFNGYTF.

The chain combines TRBV3-1 (or the pseudogene TRBV3-2) with TRBJ2-7; TRBD2 aligns across 15 bases. This CDR3 is built from 15 residues. Germline CDR1 and CDR2: LGHDT and YNNKEL (reference sequence). Trimming cost V 3 bases and J 7 bases; bases outside gene matches: 4. The CDR3 sequence: CASSQRGLAGGEQYF. The CDR3 bases are TGTGCCAGCAGCCAGCGGGGACTAGCGGGAGGTGAGCAGTACTTC.

The V and J genes are TRBV13 and TRBJ2-1; 9 bases are shared with TRBD1. The germline CDR1 and CDR2 sequences are PRHDT and FYEKMQ (reference sequence). The CDR3 length is 17 residues. Trimming cost V 5 bases and J 1 base; bases outside gene matches: 9. The CDR3 nucleotides read TGTGCCAGCAGCCAGATCTTCGGACAGGGGTCCTACAATGAGCAGTTCTTC. Protein sequence: CASSQIFGQGSYNEQFF. The whole variable domain, remainder taken from reference TRBV13 and TRBJ2-1, is AAGVIQSPRHLIKEKRETATLKCYPIPRHDTVYWYQQGPGQDPQFLISFYEKMQSDKGSIPDRFSAQQFSDYHSELNMSSLELGDSALYFCASSQIFGQGSYNEQFFGPGTRLTVL.

V gene TRBV6-1 combines with J gene TRBJ1-6; TRBD1 is a possible D gene (5 bases). CDR3 length: 17 residues. V gave up 1 base and J gave up 3 bases, with 13 bases separating them. The germline gives CDR1 MNHNS, CDR2 SASEGT. DNA of the CDR3: TGTGCCAGCAGTGAAGGGTGGCAGGGTGTCTATAATTCACCCCTCCACTTT. Amino acid sequence: CASSEGWQGVYNSPLHF.

The chain is built from TRBV5-4 and TRBJ2-1; unclear D gene. The V and J ends lost 0 bases and 6 bases respectively, with 10 bases between them. The CDR3 runs to 14 residues. Germline loops: CDR1 SGHNT, CDR2 YYREEE (reference sequence). In nucleotides, the CDR3 is TGTGCCAGCAGCTTGGAGCCGAGGAGCAATGAGCAGTTCTTC. This sequence encodes CASSLEPRSNEQFF.